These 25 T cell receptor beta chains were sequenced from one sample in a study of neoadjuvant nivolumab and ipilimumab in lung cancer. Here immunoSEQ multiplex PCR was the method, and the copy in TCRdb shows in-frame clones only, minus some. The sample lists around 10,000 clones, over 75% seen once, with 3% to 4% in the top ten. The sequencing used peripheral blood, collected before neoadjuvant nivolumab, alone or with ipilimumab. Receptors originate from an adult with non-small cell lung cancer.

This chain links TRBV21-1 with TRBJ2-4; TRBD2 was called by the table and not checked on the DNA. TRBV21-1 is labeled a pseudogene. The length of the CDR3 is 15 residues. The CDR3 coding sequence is TGTGCCAGCAGCAGCCCTACTCTAGCCAAAAACATTCAGTACTTC. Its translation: CASSSPTLAKNIQYF.

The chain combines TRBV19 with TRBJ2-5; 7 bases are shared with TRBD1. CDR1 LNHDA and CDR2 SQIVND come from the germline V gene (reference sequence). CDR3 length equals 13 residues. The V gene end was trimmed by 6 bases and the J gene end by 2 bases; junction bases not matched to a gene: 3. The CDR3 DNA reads TGTGCCAGTAGCGGGACAGAACAAGAGACCCAGTACTTC. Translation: CASSGTEQETQYF.

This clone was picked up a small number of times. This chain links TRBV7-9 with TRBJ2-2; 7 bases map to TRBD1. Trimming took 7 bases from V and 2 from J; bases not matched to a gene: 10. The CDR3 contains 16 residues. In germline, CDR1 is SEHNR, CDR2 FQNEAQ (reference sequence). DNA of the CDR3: TGTGCCAGCACCAATGACAGGGACGGTAACACCGGGGAGCTGTTTTTT. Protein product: CASTNDRDGNTGELFF.

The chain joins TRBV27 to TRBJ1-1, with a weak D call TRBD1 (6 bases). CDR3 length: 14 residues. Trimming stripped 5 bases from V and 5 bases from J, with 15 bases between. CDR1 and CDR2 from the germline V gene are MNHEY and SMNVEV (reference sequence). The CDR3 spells CASSPRGGGTEAFF. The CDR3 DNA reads TGTGCCAGCAGTCCCAGGGGAGGGGGTACTGAAGCTTTCTTT.

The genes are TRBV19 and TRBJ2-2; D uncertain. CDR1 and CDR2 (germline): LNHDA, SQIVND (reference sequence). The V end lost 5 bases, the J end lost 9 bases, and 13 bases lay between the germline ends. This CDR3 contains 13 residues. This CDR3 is CASSLQDARELFF. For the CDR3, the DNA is TGTGCCAGTAGTCTTCAAGACGCGAGGGAGCTGTTTTTT.

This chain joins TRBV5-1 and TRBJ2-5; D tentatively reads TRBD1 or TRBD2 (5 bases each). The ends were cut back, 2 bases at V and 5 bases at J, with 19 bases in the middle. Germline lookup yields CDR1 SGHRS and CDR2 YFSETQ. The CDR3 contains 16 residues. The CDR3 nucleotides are TGCGCCAGCAGCTTCGGTACTGGAGGTAGGGACGAGACCCAGTACTTC. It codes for CASSFGTGGRDETQYF.

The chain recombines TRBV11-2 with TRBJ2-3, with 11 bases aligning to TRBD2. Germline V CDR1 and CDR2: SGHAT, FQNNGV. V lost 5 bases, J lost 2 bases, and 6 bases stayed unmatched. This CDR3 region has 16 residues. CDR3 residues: CASSHGTSGYTDTQYF. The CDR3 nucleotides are TGTGCCAGCAGCCATGGGACTAGCGGCTACACAGATACGCAGTATTTT.

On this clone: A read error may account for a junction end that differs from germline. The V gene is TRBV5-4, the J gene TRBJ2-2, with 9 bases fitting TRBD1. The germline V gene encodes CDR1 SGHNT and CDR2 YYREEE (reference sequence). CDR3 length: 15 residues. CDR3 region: CASSLGQGNTGELFF. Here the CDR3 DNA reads TGTGCCAGCAGTTTGGGACAGGGGAACACCGGGGAGCTGTTTTTT.

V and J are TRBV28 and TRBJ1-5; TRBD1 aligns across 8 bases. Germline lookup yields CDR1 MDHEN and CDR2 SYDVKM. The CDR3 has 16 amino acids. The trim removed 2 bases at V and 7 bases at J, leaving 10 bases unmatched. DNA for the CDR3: TGTGCCAGCAGTTTACAGGGGGCGCGGGTTTGGCAGCCCCAGCATTTT. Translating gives CASSLQGARVWQPQHF.

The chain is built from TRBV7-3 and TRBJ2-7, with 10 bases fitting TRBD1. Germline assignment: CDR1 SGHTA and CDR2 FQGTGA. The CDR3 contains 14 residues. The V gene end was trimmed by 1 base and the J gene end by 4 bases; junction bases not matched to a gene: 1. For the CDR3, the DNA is TGTGCCAGCAGCTTAAAGGGACAGGGGTACGAGCAGTACTTC. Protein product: CASSLKGQGYEQYF.

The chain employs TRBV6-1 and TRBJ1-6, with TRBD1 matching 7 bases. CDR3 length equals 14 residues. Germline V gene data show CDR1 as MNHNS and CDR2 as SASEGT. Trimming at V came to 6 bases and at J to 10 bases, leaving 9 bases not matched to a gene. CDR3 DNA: TGTGCCAGCAGGATCACAGGGGAGATCTCACCCCTCCACTTT. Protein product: CASRITGEISPLHF.

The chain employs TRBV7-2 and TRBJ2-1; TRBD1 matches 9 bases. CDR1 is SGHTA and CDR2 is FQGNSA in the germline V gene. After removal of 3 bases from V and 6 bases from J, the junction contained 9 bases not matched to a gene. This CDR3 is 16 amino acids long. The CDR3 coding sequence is TGTGCCAGCAGCTTGACCGGGACAGGGACGGTCAATGAGCAGTTCTTC. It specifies CASSLTGTGTVNEQFF.

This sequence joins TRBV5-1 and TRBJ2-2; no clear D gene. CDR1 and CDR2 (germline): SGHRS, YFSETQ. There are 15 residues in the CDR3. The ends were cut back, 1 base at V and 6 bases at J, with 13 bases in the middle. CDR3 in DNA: TGCGCCAGCAGCTTGACCTTGGGATCGGCCGGGGAGCTGTTTTTT. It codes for CASSLTLGSAGELFF.

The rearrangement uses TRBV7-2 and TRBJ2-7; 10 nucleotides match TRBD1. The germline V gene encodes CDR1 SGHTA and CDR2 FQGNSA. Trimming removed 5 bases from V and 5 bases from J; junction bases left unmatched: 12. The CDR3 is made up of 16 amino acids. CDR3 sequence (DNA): TGTGCCAGCAGCGGGGCCGGGGACAGGGGAATCCACGAGCAGTACTTC. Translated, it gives CASSGAGDRGIHEQYF. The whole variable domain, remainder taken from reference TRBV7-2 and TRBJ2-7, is GAGVSQSPSNKVTEKGKDVELRCDPISGHTALYWYRQSLGQGLEFLIYFQGNSAPDKSGLPSDRFSAERTGGSVSTLTIQRTQQEDSAVYLCASSGAGDRGIHEQYFGPGTRLTVT.

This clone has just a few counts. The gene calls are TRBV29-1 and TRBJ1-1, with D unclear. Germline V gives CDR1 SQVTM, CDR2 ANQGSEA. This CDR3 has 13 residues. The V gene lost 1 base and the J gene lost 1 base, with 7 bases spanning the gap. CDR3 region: CSVEVVRNTEAFF. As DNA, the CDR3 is TGCAGCGTTGAAGTGGTGAGGAACACTGAAGCTTTCTTT.

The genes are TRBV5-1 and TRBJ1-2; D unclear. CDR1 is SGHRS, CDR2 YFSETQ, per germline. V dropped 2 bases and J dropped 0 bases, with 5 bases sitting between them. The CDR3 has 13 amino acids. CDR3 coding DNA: TGCGCCAGCAGCTTCCCAGCTAACTATGGCTACACCTTC. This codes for CASSFPANYGYTF.

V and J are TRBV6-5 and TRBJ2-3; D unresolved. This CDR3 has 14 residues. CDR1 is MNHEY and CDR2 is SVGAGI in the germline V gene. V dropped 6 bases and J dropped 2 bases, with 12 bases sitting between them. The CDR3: CASSPDGITDTQYF. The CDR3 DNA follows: TGTGCCAGCAGCCCAGACGGTATCACAGATACGCAGTATTTT.

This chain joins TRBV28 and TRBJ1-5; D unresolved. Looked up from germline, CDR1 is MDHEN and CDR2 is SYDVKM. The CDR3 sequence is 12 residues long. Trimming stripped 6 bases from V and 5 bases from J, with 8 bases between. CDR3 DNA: TGTGCCAGCAGCCCAGGTGATCAGCCCCAGCATTTT. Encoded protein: CASSPGDQPQHF.

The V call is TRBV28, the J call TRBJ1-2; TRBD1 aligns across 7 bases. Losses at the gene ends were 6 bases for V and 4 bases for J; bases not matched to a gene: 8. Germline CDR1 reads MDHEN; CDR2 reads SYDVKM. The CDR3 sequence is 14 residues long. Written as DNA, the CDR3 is TGTGCCAGCAGATATCAGGGGGGGATCTATGGCTACACCTTC. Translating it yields CASRYQGGIYGYTF.

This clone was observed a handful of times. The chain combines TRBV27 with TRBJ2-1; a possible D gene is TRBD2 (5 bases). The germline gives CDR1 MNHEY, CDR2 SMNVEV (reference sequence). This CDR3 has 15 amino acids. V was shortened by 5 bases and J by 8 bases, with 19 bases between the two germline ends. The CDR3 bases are TGTGCCAGCAGTCCAGCCGAGCGGCCAAGGGATGAGCAGTTCTTC. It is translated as CASSPAERPRDEQFF.

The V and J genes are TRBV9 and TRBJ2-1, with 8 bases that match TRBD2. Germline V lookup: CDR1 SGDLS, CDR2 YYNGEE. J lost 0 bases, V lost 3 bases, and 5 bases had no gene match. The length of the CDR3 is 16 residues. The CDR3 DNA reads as TGTGCCAGCAGCGGGCTAGCGGGTCGCTCCTACAATGAGCAGTTCTTC. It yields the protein CASSGLAGRSYNEQFF.

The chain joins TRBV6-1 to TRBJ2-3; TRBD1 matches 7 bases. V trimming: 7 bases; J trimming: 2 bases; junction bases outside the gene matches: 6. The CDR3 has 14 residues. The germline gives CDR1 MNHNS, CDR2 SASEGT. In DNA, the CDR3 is TGTGCCAGCATTACCGGACAGGCCACAGATACGCAGTATTTT. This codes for CASITGQATDTQYF.

The CDR3 region has the DNA TGTGCCAGCAGCGTAGTGGGACAGGGGAGAAATGAGCAGTTCTTC. Encoded protein: CASSVVGQGRNEQFF. V gene TRBV9 combines with J gene TRBJ2-1; the match to TRBD1 covers 10 bases. The length of the CDR3 is 15 residues. The V and J ends lost 0 bases and 7 bases, in that order; junction bases with no gene match: 4. Germline V lookup: CDR1 SGDLS, CDR2 YYNGEE. The full variable domain, with the rest looked up from reference TRBV9 and TRBJ2-1, is DSGVTQTPKHLITATGQRVTLRCSPRSGDLSVYWYQQSLDQGLQFLIQYYNGEERAKGNILERFSAQQFPDLHSELNLSSLELGDSALYFCASSVVGQGRNEQFFGPGTRLTVL.

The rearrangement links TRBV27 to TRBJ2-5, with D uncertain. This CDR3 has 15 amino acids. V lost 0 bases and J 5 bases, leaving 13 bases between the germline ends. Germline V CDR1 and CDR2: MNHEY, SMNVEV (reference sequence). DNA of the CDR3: TGTGCCAGCAGTTTATCGCCCCAGTGGATGGAGACCCAGTACTTC. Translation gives CASSLSPQWMETQYF.

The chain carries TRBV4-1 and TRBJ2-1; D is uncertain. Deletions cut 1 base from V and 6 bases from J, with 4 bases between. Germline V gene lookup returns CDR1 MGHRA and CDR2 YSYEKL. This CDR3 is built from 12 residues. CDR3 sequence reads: CASSQGFNEQFF. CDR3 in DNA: TGCGCCAGCAGCCAAGGGTTCAATGAGCAGTTCTTC.